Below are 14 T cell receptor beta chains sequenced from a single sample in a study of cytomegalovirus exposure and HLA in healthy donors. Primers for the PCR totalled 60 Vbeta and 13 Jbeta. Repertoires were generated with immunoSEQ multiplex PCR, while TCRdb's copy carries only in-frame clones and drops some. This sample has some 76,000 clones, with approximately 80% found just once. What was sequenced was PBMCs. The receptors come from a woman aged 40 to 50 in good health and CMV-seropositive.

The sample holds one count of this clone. The CDR3 loop reads CASSNSGETQYF. CDR3 bases: TGTGCCAGCAGTAATAGCGGGGAGACCCAGTACTTC. The chain couples TRBV28 to TRBJ2-5; 7 bases line up with TRBD2. The CDR3 totals 12 residues. CDR1 and CDR2 (germline): MDHEN, SYDVKM. V shed 5 bases and J 5 bases; nucleotides not matched to a gene: 2.

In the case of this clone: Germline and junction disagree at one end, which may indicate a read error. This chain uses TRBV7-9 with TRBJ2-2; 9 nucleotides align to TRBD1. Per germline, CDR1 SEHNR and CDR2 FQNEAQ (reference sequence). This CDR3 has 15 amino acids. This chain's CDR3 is CSSTLTGGGTGELFF. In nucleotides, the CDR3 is TGTTCCAGCACCCTGACAGGGGGAGGGACCGGGGAGCTGTTTTTT.

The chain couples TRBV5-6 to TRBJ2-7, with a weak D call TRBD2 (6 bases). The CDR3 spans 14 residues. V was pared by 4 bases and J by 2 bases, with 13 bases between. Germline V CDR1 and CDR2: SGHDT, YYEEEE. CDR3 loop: CASSPGGNTYEQYF. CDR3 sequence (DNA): TGTGCCAGCAGCCCTGGGGGGAACACCTACGAGCAGTACTTC.

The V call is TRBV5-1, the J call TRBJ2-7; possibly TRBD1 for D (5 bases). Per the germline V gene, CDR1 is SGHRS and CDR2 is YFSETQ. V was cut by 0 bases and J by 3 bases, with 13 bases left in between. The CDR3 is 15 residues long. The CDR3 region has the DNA TGCGCCAGCAGCTTGGGGGCAGGGCGTTTCTACGAGCAGTACTTC. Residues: CASSLGAGRFYEQYF. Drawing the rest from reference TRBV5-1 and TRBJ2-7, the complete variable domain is KAGVTQTPRYLIKTRGQQVTLSCSPISGHRSVSWYQQTPGQGLQFLFEYFSETQRNKGNFPGRFSGRQFSNSRSEMNVSTLELGDSALYLCASSLGAGRFYEQYFGPGTRLTVT.

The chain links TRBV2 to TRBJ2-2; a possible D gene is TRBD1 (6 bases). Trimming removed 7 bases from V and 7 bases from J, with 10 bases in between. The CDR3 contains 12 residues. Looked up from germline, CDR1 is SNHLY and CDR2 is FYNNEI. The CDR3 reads CASTTGHGELFF. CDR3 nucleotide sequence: TGTGCCAGCACCACAGGGCACGGGGAGCTGTTTTTT.

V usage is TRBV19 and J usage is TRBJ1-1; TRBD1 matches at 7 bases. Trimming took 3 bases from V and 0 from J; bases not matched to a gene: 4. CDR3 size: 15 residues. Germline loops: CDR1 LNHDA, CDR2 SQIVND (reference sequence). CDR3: CASSMRGQLNTEAFF. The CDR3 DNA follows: TGTGCCAGTAGTATGAGGGGACAGCTGAACACTGAAGCTTTCTTT. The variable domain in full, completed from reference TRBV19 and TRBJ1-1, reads DGGITQSPKYLFRKEGQNVTLSCEQNLNHDAMYWYRQDPGQGLRLIYYSQIVNDFQKGDIAEGYSVSREKKESFPLTVTSAQKNPTAFYLCASSMRGQLNTEAFFGQGTRLTVV.

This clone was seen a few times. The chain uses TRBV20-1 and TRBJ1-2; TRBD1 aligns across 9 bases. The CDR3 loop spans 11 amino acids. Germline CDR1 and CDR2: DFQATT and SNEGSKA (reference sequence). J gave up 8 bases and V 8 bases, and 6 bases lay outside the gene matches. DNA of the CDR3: TGCAGTCCTTCGACAGGGGGGGGCTACACCTTC. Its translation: CSPSTGGGYTF.

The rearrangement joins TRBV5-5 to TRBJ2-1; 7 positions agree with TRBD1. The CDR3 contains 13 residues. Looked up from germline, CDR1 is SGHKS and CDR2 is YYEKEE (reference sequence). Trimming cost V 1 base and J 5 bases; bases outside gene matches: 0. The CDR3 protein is CASSLTGDNEQFF. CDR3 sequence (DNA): TGTGCCAGCAGCTTGACAGGGGACAATGAGCAGTTCTTC.

CDR3 coding DNA: TGTGCCAGTAGTAGTCCGGGACTAGCAGACTCCTACGAGCAGTACTTC. Translated: CASSSPGLADSYEQYF. The chain joins TRBV19 to TRBJ2-5, with 9 bases aligning to TRBD2. The end of the DNA aligns better with TRBJ2-7, so the J call may be wrong. CDR1 LNHDA and CDR2 SQIVND come from the germline V gene (reference sequence). This CDR3 is built from 16 residues.

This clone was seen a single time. The CDR3 sequence is CASSMYSPGYGYTF. CDR3 bases: TGTGCCAGTAGTATGTACAGCCCGGGGTATGGCTACACCTTC. The genes are TRBV19 and TRBJ1-2, with D unresolved. CDR1 LNHDA and CDR2 SQIVND come from the germline V gene (reference sequence). The length of the CDR3 is 14 residues. The germline V and J ends were trimmed by 3 bases and 5 bases, with 13 bases remaining between them. The whole variable domain, filled in from reference TRBV19 and TRBJ1-2, reads DGGITQSPKYLFRKEGQNVTLSCEQNLNHDAMYWYRQDPGQGLRLIYYSQIVNDFQKGDIAEGYSVSREKKESFPLTVTSAQKNPTAFYLCASSMYSPGYGYTFGSGTRLTVV.

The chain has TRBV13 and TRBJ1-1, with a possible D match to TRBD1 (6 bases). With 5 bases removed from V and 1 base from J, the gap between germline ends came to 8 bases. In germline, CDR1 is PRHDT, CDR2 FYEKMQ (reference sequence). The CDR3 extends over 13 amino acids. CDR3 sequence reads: CASSMDRNTEAFF. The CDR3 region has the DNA TGTGCCAGCAGCATGGACAGGAACACTGAAGCTTTCTTT.

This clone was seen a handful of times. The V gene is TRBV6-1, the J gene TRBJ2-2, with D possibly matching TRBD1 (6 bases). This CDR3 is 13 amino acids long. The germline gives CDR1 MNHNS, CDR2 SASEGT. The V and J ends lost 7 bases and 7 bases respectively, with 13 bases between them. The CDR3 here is CASMAGEVGELFF. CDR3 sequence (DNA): TGTGCCAGCATGGCAGGGGAAGTCGGGGAGCTGTTTTTT.

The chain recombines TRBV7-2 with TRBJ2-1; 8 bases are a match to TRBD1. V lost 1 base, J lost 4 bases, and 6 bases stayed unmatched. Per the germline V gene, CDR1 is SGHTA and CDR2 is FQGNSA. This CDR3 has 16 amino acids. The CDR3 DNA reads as TGTGCCAGCAGCTTAGGAGGACAGGGTCGGTACAATGAGCAGTTCTTC. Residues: CASSLGGQGRYNEQFF. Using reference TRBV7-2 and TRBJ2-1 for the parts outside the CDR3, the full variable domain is GAGVSQSPSNKVTEKGKDVELRCDPISGHTALYWYRQSLGQGLEFLIYFQGNSAPDKSGLPSDRFSAERTGGSVSTLTIQRTQQEDSAVYLCASSLGGQGRYNEQFFGPGTRLTVL.

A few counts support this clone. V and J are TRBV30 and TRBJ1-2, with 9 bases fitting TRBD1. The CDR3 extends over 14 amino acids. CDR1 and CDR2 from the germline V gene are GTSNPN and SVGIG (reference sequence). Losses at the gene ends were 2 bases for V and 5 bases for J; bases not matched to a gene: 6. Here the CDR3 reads CAWSRGQGRYGYTF. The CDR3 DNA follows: TGTGCCTGGAGTCGGGGACAGGGAAGATATGGCTACACCTTC.